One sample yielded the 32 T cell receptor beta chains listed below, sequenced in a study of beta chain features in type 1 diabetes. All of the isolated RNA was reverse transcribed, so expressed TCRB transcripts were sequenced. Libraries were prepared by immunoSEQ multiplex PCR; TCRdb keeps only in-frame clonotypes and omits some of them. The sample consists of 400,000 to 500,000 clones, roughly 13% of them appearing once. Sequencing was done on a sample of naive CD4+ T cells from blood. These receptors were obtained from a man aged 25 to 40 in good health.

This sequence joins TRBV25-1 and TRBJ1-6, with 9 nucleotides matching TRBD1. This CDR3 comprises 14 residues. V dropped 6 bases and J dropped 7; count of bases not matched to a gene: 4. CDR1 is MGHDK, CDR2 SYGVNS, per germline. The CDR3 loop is CASSRTGENSPLHF. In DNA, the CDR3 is TGTGCCAGCAGCCGGACAGGGGAAAATTCACCCCTCCACTTT. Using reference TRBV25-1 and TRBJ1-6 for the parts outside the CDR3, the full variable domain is EADIYQTPRYLVIGTGKKITLECSQTMGHDKMYWYQQDPGMELHLIHYSYGVNSTEKGDLSSESTVSRIRTEHFPLTLESARPSHTSQYLCASSRTGENSPLHFGNGTRLTVT.

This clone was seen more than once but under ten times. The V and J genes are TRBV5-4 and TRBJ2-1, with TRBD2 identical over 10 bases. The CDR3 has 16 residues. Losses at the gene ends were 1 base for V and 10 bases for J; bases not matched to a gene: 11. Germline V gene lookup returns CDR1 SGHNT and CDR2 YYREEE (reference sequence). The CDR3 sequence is CASSLFIAGGPVEQFF. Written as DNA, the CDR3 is TGTGCCAGCAGCTTGTTTATAGCGGGAGGACCGGTAGAGCAGTTCTTC.

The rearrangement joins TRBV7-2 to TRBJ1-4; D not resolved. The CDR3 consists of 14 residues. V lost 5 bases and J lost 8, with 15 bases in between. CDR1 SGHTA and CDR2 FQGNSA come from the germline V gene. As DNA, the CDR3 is TGTGCCAGCAGCGCGGCTCTAACTGGGGAAAAACTGTTTTTT. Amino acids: CASSAALTGEKLFF.

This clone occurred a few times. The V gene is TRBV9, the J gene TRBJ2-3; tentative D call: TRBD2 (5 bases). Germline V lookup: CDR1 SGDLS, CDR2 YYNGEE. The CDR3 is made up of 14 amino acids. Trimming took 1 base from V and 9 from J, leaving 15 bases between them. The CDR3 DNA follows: TGTGCCAGCAGCGTATCCACTAGGGTGGCCACGCAGTATTTT. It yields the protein CASSVSTRVATQYF.

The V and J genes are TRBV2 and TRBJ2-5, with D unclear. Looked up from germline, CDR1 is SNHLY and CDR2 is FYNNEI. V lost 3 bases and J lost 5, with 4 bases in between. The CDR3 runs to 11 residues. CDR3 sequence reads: CASSDLETQYF. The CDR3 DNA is TGTGCCAGCAGTGATCTGGAGACCCAGTACTTC. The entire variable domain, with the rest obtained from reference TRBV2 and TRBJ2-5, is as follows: EPEVTQTPSHQVTQMGQEVILRCVPISNHLYFYWYRQILGQKVEFLVSFYNNEISEKSEIFDDQFSVERPDGSNFTLKIRSTKLEDSAMYFCASSDLETQYFGPGTRLLVL.

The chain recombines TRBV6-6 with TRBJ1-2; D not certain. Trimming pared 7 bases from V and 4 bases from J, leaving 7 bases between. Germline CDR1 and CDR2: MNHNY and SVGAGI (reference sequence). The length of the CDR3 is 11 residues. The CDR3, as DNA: TGTGCCAGCACCACCTCCTATGGCTACACCTTC. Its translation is CASTTSYGYTF.

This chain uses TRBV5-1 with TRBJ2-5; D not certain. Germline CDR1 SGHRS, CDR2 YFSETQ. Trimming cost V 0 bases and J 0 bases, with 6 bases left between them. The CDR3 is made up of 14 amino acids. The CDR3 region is CASSLEAYQETQYF. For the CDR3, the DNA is TGCGCCAGCAGCTTGGAAGCGTACCAAGAGACCCAGTACTTC.

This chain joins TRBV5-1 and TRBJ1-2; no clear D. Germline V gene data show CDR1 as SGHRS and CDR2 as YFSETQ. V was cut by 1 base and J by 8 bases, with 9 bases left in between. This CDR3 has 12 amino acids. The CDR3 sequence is CASSLPSMGYTF. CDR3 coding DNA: TGCGCCAGCAGCTTGCCATCAATGGGCTACACCTTC.

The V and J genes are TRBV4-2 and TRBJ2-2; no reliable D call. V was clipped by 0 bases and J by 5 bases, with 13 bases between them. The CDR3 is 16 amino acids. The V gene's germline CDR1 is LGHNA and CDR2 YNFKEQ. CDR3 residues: CASSQDRQVFTGELFF. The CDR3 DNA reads TGTGCCAGCAGCCAAGATAGGCAAGTTTTTACCGGGGAGCTGTTTTTT.

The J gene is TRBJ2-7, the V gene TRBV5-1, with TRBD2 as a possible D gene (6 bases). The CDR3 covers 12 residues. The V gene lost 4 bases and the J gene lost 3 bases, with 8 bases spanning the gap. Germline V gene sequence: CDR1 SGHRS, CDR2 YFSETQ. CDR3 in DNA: TGCGCCAGCAGCGGAGGGGTCTACGAGCAGTACTTC. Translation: CASSGGVYEQYF.

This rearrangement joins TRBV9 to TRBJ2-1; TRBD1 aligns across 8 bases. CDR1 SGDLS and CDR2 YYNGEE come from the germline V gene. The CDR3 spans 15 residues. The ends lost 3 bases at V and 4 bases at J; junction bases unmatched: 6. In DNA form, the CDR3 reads TGTGCCAGCAGCGCCGACAGGGGAAATTACAATGAGCAGTTCTTC. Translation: CASSADRGNYNEQFF. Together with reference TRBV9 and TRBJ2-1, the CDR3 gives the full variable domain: DSGVTQTPKHLITATGQRVTLRCSPRSGDLSVYWYQQSLDQGLQFLIQYYNGEERAKGNILERFSAQQFPDLHSELNLSSLELGDSALYFCASSADRGNYNEQFFGPGTRLTVL.

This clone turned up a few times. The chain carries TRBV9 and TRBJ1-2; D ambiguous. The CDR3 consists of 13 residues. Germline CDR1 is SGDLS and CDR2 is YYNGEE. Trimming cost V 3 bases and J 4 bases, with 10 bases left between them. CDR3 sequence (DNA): TGTGCCAGCAGCGCGGACGGAAGCTATGGCTACACCTTC. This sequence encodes CASSADGSYGYTF.

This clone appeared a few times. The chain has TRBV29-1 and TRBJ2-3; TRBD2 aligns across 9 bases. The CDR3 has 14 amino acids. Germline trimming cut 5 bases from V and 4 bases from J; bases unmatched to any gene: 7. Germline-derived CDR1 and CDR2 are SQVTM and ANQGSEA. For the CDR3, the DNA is TGCAGCGTTTGGGCGGGGGGGCCCGCAGATACGCAGTATTTT. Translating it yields CSVWAGGPADTQYF.

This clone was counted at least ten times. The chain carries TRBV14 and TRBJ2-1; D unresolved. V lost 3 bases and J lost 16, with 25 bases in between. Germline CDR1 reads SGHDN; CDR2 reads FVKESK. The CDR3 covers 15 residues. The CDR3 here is CASSQNLGGTQLTFF. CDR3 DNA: TGTGCCAGCAGCCAGAACCTTGGCGGTACCCAACTTACATTCTTC.

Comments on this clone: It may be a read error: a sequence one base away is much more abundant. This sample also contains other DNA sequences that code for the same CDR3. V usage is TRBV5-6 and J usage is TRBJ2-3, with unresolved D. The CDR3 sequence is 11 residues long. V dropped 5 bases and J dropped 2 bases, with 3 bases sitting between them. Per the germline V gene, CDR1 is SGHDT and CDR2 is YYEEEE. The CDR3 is CASSYTDTQYF. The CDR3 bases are TGTGCCAGCAGTTACACAGATACGCAGTATTTT. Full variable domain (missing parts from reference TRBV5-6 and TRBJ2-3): DAGVTQSPTHLIKTRGQQVTLRCSPKSGHDTVSWYQQALGQGPQFIFQYYEEEERQRGNFPDRFSGHQFPNYSSELNVNALLLGDSALYLCASSYTDTQYFGPGTRLTVL.

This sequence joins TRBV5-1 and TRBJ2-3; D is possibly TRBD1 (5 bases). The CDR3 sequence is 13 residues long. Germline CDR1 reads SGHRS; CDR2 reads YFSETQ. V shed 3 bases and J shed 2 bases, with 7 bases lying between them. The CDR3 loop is CASSSDNTDTQYF. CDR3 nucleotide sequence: TGCGCCAGCAGCTCGGACAACACAGATACGCAGTATTTT.

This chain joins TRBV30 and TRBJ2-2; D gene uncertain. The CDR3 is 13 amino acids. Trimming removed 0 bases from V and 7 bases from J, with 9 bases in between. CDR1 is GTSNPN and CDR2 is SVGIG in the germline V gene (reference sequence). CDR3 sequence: CAWSVIFGGELFF. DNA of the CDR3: TGTGCCTGGAGTGTTATTTTCGGCGGGGAGCTGTTTTTT.

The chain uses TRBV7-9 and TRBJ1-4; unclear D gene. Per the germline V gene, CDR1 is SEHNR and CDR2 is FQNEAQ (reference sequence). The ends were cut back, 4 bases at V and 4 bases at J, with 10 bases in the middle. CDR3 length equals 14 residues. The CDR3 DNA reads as TGTGCCAGCAGCTCCACCGCGGGTAATGAAAAACTGTTTTTT. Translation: CASSSTAGNEKLFF.

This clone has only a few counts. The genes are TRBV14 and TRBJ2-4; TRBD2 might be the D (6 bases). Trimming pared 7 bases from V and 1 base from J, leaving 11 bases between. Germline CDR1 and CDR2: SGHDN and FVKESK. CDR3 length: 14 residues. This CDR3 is CASKGTGAKNIQYF. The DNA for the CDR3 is TGTGCCAGCAAGGGGACTGGGGCCAAAAACATTCAGTACTTC.

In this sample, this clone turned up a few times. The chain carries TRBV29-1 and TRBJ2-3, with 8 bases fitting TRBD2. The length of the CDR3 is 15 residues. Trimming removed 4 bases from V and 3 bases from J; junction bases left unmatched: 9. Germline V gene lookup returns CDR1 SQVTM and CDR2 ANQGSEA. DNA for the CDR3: TGCAGCGTTGCCAGGGGCGGGGGGCAAACAGATACGCAGTATTTT. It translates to CSVARGGGQTDTQYF.

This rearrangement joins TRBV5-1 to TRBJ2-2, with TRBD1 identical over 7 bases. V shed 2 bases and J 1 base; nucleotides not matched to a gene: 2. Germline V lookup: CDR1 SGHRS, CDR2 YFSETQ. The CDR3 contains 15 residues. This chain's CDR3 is CASSFGQENTGELFF. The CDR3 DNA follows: TGCGCCAGCAGCTTTGGACAGGAGAACACCGGGGAGCTGTTTTTT.

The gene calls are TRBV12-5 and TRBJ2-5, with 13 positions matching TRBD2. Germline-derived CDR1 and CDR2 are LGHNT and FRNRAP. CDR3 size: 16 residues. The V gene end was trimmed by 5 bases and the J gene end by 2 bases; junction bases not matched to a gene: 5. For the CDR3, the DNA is TGTGCTAGTGGTACCGGACTAGCGGGAGTACAAGAGACCCAGTACTTC. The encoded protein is CASGTGLAGVQETQYF.

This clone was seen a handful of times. CDR3 in amino acids: CASSYSRGNGIQYF. CDR3 DNA: TGTGCCAGCAGTTACTCGCGAGGGAATGGCATTCAGTACTTC. The chain uses TRBV6-6 and TRBJ2-4, with TRBD2 as a possible D gene (5 bases). V gave up 0 bases and J gave up 9 bases, with 12 bases separating them. There are 14 residues in the CDR3. Looked up from germline, CDR1 is MNHNY and CDR2 is SVGAGI (reference sequence).

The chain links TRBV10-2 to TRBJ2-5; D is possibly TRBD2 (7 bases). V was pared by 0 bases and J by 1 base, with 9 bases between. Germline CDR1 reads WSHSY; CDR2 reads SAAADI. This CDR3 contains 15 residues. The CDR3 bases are TGCGCCAGCAGTGAGTCAGGGGGGGTCCAAGAGACCCAGTACTTC. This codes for CASSESGGVQETQYF.

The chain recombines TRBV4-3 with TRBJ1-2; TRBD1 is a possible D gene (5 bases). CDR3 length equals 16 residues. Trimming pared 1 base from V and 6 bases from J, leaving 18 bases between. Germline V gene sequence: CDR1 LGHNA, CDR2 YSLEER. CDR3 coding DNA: TGCGCCAGCAGCCAAGTTCGGGACCGGGAGGCTCATGGCTACACCTTC. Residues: CASSQVRDREAHGYTF.

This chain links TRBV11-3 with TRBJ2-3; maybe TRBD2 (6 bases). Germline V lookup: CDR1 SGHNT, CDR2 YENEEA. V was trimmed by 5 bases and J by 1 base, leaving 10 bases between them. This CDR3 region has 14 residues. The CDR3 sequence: CASSAGSRTDTQYF. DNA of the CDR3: TGTGCCAGCAGCGCGGGGTCTCGCACAGATACGCAGTATTTT.

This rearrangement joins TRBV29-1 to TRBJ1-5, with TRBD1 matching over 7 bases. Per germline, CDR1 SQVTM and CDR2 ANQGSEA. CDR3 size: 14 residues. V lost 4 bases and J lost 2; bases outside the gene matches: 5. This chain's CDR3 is CSVANDRGNQPQHF. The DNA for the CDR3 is TGCAGCGTTGCCAATGACAGGGGCAATCAGCCCCAGCATTTT.

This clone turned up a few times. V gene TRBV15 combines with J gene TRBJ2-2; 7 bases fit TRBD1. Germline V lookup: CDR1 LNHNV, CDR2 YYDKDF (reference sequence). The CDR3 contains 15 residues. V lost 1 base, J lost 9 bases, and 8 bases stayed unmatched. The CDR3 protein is CATSRVRHRGRELFF. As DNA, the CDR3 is TGTGCCACCAGCAGAGTCCGTCACAGGGGCCGGGAGCTGTTTTTT.

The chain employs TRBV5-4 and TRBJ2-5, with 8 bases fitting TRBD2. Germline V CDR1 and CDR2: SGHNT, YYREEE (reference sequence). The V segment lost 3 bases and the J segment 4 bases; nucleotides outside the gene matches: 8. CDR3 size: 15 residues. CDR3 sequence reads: CASSSPGRGGETQYF. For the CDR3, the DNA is TGTGCCAGCAGCTCCCCCGGTCGGGGGGGAGAGACCCAGTACTTC.

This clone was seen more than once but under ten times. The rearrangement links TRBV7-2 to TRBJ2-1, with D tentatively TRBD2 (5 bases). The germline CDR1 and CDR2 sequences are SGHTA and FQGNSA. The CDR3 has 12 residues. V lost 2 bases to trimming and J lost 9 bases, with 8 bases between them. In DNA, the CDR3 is TGTGCCAGCAGCTTACTCGGGATTGAGCAGTTCTTC. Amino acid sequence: CASSLLGIEQFF.

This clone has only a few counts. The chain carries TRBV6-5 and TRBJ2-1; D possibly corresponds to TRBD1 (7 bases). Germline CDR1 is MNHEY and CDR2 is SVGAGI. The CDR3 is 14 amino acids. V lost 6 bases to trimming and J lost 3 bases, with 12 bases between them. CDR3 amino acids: CASRSGGRYNEQFF. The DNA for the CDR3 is TGTGCCAGCAGATCAGGGGGGCGCTACAATGAGCAGTTCTTC.

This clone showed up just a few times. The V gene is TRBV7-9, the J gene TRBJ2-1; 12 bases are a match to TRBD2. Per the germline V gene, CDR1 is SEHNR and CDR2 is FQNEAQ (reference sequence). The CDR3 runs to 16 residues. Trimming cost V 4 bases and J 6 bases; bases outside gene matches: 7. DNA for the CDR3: TGTGCCAGCAGCTCACCGGGACTAGCGGGCCTCAATGAGCAGTTCTTC. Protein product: CASSSPGLAGLNEQFF.